The entry below describes one T cell receptor beta chain. The germline V gene encodes CDR1 SGHVS and CDR2 FQNEAQ. The CDR3 covers 15 residues. Trimming cost V 1 base and J 5 bases, with 15 bases left between them. The data derive from a study of cytomegalovirus exposure and HLA in healthy donors. The PCR employed 60 Vbeta primers together with 13 Jbeta primers. Produced via immunoSEQ multiplex PCR; TCRdb's table is partial and in-frame only. Of about 110,000 clones listed, roughly 82% are singletons. The sample was PBMCs. The rearrangement uses TRBV7-8 and TRBJ2-7; tentative D call: TRBD1 (6 bases). The receptor was isolated from a male donor in good health and CMV-seronegative. The CDR3 loop reads CASSLEDSLLDEQYF. CDR3 nucleotide sequence: TGTGCCAGCAGCTTAGAGGACAGCCTTTTGGACGAGCAGTACTTC.